This TCR beta chain was sequenced during a study of cytomegalovirus exposure and HLA in healthy donors. Use of 60 Vbeta and 13 Jbeta primers characterized the PCR. The assay was immunoSEQ multiplex PCR, and TCRdb's table has in-frame clones only and misses some. The sample lists 150,000 to 200,000 clones, 12% occurring once. As for the donors, each was a healthy bone marrow donor. This clone has only a few counts. The CDR3 consists of 15 residues. The V segment lost 0 bases and the J segment 0 bases; nucleotides outside the gene matches: 2. Germline loops: CDR1 SGDLS, CDR2 YYNGEE. V is TRBV9 and J is TRBJ1-2, with 7 bases matching TRBD1. Sequencing was carried out using PBMCs. The receptor's source is a man in his fifties or sixties in good health and CMV-seropositive. CDR3: CASSVDTGANYGYTF. The CDR3 DNA is TGTGCCAGCAGCGTAGACACAGGGGCTAACTATGGCTACACCTTC.